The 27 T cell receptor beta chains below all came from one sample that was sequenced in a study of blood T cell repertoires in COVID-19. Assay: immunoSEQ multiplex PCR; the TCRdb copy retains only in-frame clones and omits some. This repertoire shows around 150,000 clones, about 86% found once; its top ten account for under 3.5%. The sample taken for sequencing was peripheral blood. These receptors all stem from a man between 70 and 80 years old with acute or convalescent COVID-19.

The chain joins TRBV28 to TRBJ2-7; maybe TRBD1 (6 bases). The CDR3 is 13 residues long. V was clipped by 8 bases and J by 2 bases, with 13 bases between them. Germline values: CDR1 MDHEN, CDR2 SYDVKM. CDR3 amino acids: CASRGTSTYEQYF. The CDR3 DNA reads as TGTGCCAGCCGAGGGACATCGACCTACGAGCAGTACTTC.

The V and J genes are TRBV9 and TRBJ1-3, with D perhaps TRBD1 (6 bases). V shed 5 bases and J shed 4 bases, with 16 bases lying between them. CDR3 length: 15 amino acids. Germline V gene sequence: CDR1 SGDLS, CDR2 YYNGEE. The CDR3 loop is CASSQGTPSGNTIYF. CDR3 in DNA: TGTGCCAGCAGTCAAGGGACACCATCAGGAAACACCATATATTTT.

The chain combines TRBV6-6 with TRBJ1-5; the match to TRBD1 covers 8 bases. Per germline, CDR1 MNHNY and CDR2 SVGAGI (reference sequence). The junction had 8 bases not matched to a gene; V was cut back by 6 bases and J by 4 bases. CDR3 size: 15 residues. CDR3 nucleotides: TGTGCCAGCAGGGGACAGGACAGGGAGAATCAGCCCCAGCATTTT. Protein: CASRGQDRENQPQHF.

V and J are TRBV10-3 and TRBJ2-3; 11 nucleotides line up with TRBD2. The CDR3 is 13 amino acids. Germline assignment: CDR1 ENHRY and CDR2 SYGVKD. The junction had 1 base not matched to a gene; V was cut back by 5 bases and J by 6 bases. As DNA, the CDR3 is TGTGCCATCAGTCCTAGCGGGAGGGATACGCAGTATTTT. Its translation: CAISPSGRDTQYF.

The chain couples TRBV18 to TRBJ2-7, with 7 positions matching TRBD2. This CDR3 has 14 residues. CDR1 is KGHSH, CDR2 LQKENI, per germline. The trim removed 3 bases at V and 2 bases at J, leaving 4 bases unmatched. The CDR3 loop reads CASSPSSGTYEQYF. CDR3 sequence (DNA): TGTGCCAGCTCACCTTCAAGCGGGACCTACGAGCAGTACTTC.

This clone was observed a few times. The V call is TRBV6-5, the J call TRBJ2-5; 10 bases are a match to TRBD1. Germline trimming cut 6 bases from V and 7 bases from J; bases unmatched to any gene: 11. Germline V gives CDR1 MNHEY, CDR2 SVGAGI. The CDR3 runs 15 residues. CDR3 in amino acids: CASSPTGTGARTQYF. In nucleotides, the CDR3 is TGTGCCAGCAGCCCAACCGGGACAGGGGCGAGGACCCAGTACTTC.

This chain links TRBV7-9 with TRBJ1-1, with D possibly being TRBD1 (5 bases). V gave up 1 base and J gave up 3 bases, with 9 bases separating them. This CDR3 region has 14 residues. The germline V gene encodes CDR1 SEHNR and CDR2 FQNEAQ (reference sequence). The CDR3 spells CASSLGGTYTEAFF. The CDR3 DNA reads TGTGCCAGCAGCTTAGGGGGCACCTACACTGAAGCTTTCTTT.

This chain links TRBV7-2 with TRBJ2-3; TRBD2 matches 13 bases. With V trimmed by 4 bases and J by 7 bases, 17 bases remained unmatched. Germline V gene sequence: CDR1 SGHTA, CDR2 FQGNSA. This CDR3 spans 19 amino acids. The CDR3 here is CASSSSGLAGVGVRNTQYF. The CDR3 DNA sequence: TGTGCCAGCAGCTCCAGCGGACTAGCGGGAGTCGGGGTCAGGAATACGCAGTATTTT.

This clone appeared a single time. Here the CDR3 reads CASSQDLLLAGGIKDTQYF. The DNA for the CDR3 is TGCGCCAGCAGCCAAGATCTCCTCCTAGCGGGGGGGATAAAAGATACGCAGTATTTT. The chain joins TRBV4-3 to TRBJ2-3; 12 bases agree with TRBD2. This CDR3 has 19 amino acids. Germline CDR1 reads LGHNA; CDR2 reads YSLEER. After removal of 0 bases from V and 5 bases from J, the junction contained 12 bases not matched to a gene.

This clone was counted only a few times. The CDR3, as DNA: TGTGCCAGCAGCTCCCTGGGGGGTCTGGAAGCTTTCTTT. As protein: CASSSLGGLEAFF. V and J are TRBV7-2 and TRBJ1-1; the D gene is possibly TRBD1 (5 bases). This CDR3 contains 13 residues. Germline V lookup: CDR1 SGHTA, CDR2 FQGNSA. Trimming pared 4 bases from V and 8 bases from J, leaving 14 bases between.

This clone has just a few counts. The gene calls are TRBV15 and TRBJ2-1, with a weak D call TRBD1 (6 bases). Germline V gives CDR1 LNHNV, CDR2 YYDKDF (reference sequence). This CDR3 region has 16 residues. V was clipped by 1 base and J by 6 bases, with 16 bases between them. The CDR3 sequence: CATSRVVGGGGNEQFF. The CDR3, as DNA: TGTGCCACCAGCAGAGTCGTAGGGGGTGGGGGCAATGAGCAGTTCTTC.

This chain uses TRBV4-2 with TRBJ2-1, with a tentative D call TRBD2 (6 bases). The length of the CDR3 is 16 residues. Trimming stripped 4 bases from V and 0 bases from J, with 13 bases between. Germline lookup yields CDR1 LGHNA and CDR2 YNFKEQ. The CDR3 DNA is TGTGCCAGCAGCCGGGAGGTTCGGGGCTCCTACAATGAGCAGTTCTTC. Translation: CASSREVRGSYNEQFF.

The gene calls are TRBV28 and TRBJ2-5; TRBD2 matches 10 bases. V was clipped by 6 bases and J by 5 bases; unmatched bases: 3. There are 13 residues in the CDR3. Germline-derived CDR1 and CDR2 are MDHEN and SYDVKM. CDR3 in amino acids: CASRAGGRETQYF. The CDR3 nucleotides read TGTGCCAGCAGAGCGGGAGGGCGGGAGACCCAGTACTTC. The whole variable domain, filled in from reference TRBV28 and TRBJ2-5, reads DVKVTQSSRYLVKRTGEKVFLECVQDMDHENMFWYRQDPGLGLRLIYFSYDVKMKEKGDIPEGYSVSREKKERFSLILESASTNQTSMYLCASRAGGRETQYFGPGTRLLVL.

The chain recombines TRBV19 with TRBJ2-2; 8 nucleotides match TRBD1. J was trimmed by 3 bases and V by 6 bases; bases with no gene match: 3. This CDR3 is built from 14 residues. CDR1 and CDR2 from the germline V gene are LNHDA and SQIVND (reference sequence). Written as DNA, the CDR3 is TGTGCCAGTAGGGCGACAGGGGACACCGGGGAGCTGTTTTTT. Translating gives CASRATGDTGELFF.

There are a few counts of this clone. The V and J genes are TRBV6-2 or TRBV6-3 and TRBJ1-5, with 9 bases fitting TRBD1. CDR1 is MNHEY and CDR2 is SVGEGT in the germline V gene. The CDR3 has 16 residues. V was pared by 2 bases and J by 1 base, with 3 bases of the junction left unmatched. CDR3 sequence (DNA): TGTGCCAGCAGTTACCGGACAGGGGTAAGCAATCAGCCCCAGCATTTT. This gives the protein CASSYRTGVSNQPQHF.

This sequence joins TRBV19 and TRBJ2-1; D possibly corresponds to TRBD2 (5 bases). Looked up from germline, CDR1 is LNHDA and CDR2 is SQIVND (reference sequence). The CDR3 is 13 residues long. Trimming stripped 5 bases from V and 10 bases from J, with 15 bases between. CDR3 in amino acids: CASSWTPEGEQFF. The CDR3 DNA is TGTGCCAGTAGTTGGACTCCCGAAGGGGAGCAGTTCTTC.

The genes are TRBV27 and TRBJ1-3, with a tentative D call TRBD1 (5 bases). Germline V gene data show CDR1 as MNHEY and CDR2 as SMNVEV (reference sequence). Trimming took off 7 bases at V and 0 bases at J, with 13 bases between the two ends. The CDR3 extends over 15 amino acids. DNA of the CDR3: TGTGCCAGCATGGGGGGTCGCTTCTCTGGAAACACCATATATTTT. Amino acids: CASMGGRFSGNTIYF.

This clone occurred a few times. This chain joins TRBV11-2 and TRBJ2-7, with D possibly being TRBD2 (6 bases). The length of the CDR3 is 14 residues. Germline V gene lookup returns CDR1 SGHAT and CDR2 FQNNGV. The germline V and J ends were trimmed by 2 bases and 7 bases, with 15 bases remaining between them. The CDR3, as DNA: TGTGCCAGCAGCTTACTCGGGGGATTCGGGGAGCAGTACTTC. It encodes CASSLLGGFGEQYF.

For the CDR3, the DNA is TGTGCCAGCACCTCGGACAGGTACAATGAGCAGTTCTTC. Amino acid sequence: CASTSDRYNEQFF. The gene calls are TRBV11-2 and TRBJ2-1; TRBD1 agrees at 7 bases. Germline V lookup: CDR1 SGHAT, CDR2 FQNNGV. J lost 4 bases, V lost 7 bases, and 4 bases had no gene match. There are 13 residues in the CDR3.

The CDR3 reads CATFGGYPYEQYF. CDR3 bases: TGTGCCACCTTTGGGGGGTACCCCTACGAGCAGTACTTC. The chain carries TRBV19 and TRBJ2-7; weak D call: TRBD2 (6 bases). The germline CDR1 and CDR2 sequences are LNHDA and SQIVND (reference sequence). This CDR3 is 13 amino acids long. V was clipped by 10 bases and J by 2 bases, with 15 bases between them. The complete variable domain, with remaining parts taken from reference TRBV19 and TRBJ2-7, reads DGGITQSPKYLFRKEGQNVTLSCEQNLNHDAMYWYRQDPGQGLRLIYYSQIVNDFQKGDIAEGYSVSREKKESFPLTVTSAQKNPTAFYLCATFGGYPYEQYFGPGTRLTVT.

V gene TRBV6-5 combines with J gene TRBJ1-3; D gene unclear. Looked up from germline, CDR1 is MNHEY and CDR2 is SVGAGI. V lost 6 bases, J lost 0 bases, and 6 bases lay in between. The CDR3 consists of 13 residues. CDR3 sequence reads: CASRGDSGNTIYF. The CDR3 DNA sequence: TGTGCCAGCAGGGGAGACTCTGGAAACACCATATATTTT.

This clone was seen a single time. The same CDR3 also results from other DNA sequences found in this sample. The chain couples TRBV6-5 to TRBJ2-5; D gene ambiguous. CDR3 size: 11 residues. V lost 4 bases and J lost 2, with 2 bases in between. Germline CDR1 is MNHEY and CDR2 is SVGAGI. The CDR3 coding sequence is TGTGCCAGCAGTTCACAAGAGACCCAGTACTTC. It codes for CASSSQETQYF.

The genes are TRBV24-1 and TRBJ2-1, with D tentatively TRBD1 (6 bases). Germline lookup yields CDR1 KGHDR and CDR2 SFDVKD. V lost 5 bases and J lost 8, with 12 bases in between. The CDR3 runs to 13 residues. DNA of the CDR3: TGTGCCACCAGTGGCCAGGGGCTTGATGAGCAGTTCTTC. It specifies CATSGQGLDEQFF.

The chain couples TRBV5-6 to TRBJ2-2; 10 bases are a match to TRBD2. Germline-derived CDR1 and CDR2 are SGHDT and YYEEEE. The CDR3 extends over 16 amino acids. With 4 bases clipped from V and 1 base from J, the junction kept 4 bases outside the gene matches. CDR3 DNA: TGTGCCAGCAGCCCTCGACTAGCGGGGAACACCGGGGAGCTGTTTTTT. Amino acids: CASSPRLAGNTGELFF.

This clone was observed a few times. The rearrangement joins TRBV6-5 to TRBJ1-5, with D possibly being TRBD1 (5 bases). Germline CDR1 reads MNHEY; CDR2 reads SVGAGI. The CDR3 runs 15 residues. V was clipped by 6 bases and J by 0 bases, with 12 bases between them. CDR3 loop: CASRPSGYSNQPQHF. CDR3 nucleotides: TGTGCCAGCAGACCCTCAGGGTATAGCAATCAGCCCCAGCATTTT.

The DNA of the CDR3 is TGTGCCACCAGCTCCTCACCCCTCGGGAGAGGGGCAGATACGCAGTATTTT. This gives the protein CATSSSPLGRGADTQYF. The rearrangement joins TRBV15 to TRBJ2-3, with D tentatively TRBD2 (6 bases). V lost 5 bases and J 4 bases, leaving 22 bases between the germline ends. The germline CDR1 and CDR2 sequences are LNHNV and YYDKDF (reference sequence). The CDR3 contains 17 residues.

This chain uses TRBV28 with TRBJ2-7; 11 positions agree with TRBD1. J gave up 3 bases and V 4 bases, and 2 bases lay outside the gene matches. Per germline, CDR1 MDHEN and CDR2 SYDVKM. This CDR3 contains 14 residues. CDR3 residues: CASSWGQGVYEQYF. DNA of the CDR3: TGTGCCAGCAGTTGGGGACAGGGGGTCTACGAGCAGTACTTC. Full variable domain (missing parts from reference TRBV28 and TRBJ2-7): DVKVTQSSRYLVKRTGEKVFLECVQDMDHENMFWYRQDPGLGLRLIYFSYDVKMKEKGDIPEGYSVSREKKERFSLILESASTNQTSMYLCASSWGQGVYEQYFGPGTRLTVT.